The entry below describes one TCR beta chain. Produced via immunoSEQ multiplex PCR; TCRdb's table is partial and in-frame only. The sample has 200,000 to 250,000 clones; around 85% are singletons. The record originates from a study of blood T cell repertoires in COVID-19. The CDR3 spans 16 residues. The V gene's germline CDR1 is ENHRY and CDR2 SYGVKD. V shed 4 bases and J 5 bases; nucleotides not matched to a gene: 12. The sequence came from a woman aged 45-60 years with acute COVID-19. Sequencing used PBMCs or T cells enriched from blood (not recorded which). The gene calls are TRBV10-3 and TRBJ2-7, with 9 bases lining up with TRBD2. The CDR3 sequence: CAISGDPSGGTHEQYF. The CDR3 DNA reads TGTGCCATCAGTGGCGATCCCAGCGGGGGGACCCACGAGCAGTACTTC.